The present T cell receptor beta chain was sequenced within a study of T cell repertoires in cytomegalovirus infection. MiXCR, run by TCRdb on the reads, gives a single entry per CDR3 protein. The sample consists of 680,000 or so distinct CDR3 sequences, 35% of them appearing once. Germline assignment: CDR1 SGHDT and CDR2 YYEEEE. The CDR3 length is 18 residues. The ends were cut back, 1 base at V and 6 bases at J, with 23 bases in the middle. The specimen sequenced was PBMCs. The receptor comes from a human donor in good health (CMV status not recorded). Some clones in this sample may be carry-over from other donors' samples. This rearrangement joins TRBV5-6 to TRBJ2-1; tentatively, D is TRBD2 (6 bases). The CDR3 is CASSLWVAWGGLANEQFF. CDR3 nucleotide sequence: TGTGCCAGCAGCTTGTGGGTCGCGTGGGGAGGTCTGGCCAATGAGCAGTTCTTC.